The sequence of this T cell receptor beta chain was determined in a study of T cell changes during pregnancy in multiple sclerosis. Repertoires were generated with immunoSEQ multiplex PCR, while TCRdb's copy carries only in-frame clones and drops some. This repertoire shows about 69,000 clones, 90% to 95% found once; its top ten account for about 0.31%. The V gene end was trimmed by 4 bases and the J gene end by 8 bases; junction bases not matched to a gene: 4. Germline V gene lookup returns CDR1 LNHDA and CDR2 SQIVND (reference sequence). CDR3 size: 13 residues. The material sequenced was CD4+ T cells from peripheral blood mononuclear cells, taken in the third trimester of pregnancy. The source of this sequence is a female donor in good health, enrolled as a control in a pregnancy study. The chain employs TRBV19 and TRBJ2-2; 7 nucleotides agree with TRBD1. CDR3 bases: TGTGCCAGTAGTAACAGGGGAGTAGGGGAGCTGTTTTTT. This gives the protein CASSNRGVGELFF.